This record covers a single T cell receptor (beta chain). The data were obtained in a study of blood T cell repertoires in COVID-19. Germline CDR1 MNHEY, CDR2 SMNVEV (reference sequence). This CDR3 has 16 residues. J lost 5 bases, V lost 4 bases, and 10 bases had no gene match. TCRdb's table, derived via immunoSEQ multiplex PCR, lists solely in-frame clones and lacks some. The table has some 220,000 clones, 85% to 90% seen once. The receptor was derived from a woman aged 45-60 years in a cohort exposed to, infected with or recovered from COVID-19 (not recorded which). Specimen: PBMCs or T cells enriched from blood (not recorded which). The genes are TRBV27 and TRBJ2-2; TRBD1 matches at 7 bases. The CDR3 loop is CASSSLRQGGTGELFF. CDR3 sequence (DNA): TGTGCCAGCAGTTCCCTTAGACAGGGTGGTACCGGGGAGCTGTTTTTT.